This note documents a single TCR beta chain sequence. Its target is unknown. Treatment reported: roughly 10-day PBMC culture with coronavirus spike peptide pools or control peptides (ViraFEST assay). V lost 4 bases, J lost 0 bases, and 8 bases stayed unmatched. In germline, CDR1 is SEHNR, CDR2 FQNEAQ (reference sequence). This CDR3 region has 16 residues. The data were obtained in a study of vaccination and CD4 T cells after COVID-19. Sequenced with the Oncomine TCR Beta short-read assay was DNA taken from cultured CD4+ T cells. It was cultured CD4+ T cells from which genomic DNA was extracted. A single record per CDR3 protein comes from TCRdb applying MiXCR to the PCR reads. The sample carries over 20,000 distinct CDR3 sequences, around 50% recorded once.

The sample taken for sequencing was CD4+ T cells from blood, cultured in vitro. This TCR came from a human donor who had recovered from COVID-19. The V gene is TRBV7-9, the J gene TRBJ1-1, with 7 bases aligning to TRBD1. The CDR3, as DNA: TGTGCCAGCAGCTCCCCGACAGGGACCATGAACACTGAAGCTTTCTTT. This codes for CASSSPTGTMNTEAFF.